Presented here are 21 T cell receptor beta chains from one specimen sequenced in a study of post-analysis software for immune sequencing data. Study results and caveats: Patients carried 4 or 5 TRBV segments more frequently than controls did, and TRBV5-6, TRBV5-1 and TRBV20-1 were among them.

Each TCR beta cDNA library carried unique molecular identifiers. A single record per CDR3 protein comes from TCRdb applying MiXCR to the PCR reads. The sample includes a few hundred thousand distinct CDR3 sequences, about a third of them seen just once. Their target antigens are unknown. Material for sequencing was blood. These receptors all stem from a girl between 5 and 17 years old with multiple sclerosis.

This clonotype came up a few times. The genes are TRBV20-1 and TRBJ1-2; no clear D. Trimming removed 5 bases at V and 5 bases at J, with 21 bases between. Germline loops: CDR1 DFQATT, CDR2 SNEGSKA (reference sequence). The CDR3 is made up of 15 amino acids. The CDR3, as DNA: TGCAGTGCTGAACTAACCAGTTCTGGTGGATATGGCTACACCTTC. Amino acids: CSAELTSSGGYGYTF.

V and J are TRBV7-9 and TRBJ2-1; 14 bases align to TRBD2. The germline CDR1 and CDR2 sequences are SEHNR and FQNEAQ (reference sequence). V lost 5 bases, J lost 7 bases, and 7 bases stayed unmatched. CDR3 length: 16 amino acids. Here the CDR3 reads CASSRDRLAGGNEQFF. DNA of the CDR3: TGTGCCAGCAGCCGTGATAGACTAGCGGGGGGGAATGAGCAGTTCTTC.

The chain combines TRBV6-5 with TRBJ1-5, with D unclear. The germline V gene encodes CDR1 MNHEY and CDR2 SVGAGI. CDR3 length: 14 residues. V shed 5 bases and J shed 0 bases, with 8 bases lying between them. This CDR3 reads CASSSKFSNQPQHF. The CDR3 DNA is TGTGCCAGCAGTAGCAAATTTAGCAATCAGCCCCAGCATTTT.

This clonotype was counted between two and nine times. The V call is TRBV7-3, the J call TRBJ1-2; 7 positions agree with TRBD1. The CDR3 loop spans 15 amino acids. V gave up 1 base and J gave up 4 bases; unmatched junction bases: 6. The germline CDR1 and CDR2 sequences are SGHTA and FQGTGA. CDR3 nucleotides: TGTGCCAGCAGCTTAAAAGACAGGGCCACCTATGGCTACACCTTC. Translating it yields CASSLKDRATYGYTF.

This clonotype was seen only a few times. V is TRBV20-1 and J is TRBJ2-7; D may be TRBD1 (6 bases). With 2 bases removed from V and 1 base from J, the gap between germline ends came to 9 bases. The germline V gene encodes CDR1 DFQATT and CDR2 SNEGSKA (reference sequence). This CDR3 region has 13 residues. CDR3 sequence (DNA): TGCAGTGCTAGACAAGACAGGTCCTACGAGCAGTACTTC. It translates to CSARQDRSYEQYF.

This clonotype has more than one count but fewer than ten. This chain joins TRBV28 and TRBJ2-7; 7 bases align to TRBD1. The V gene end was trimmed by 4 bases and the J gene end by 4 bases; junction bases not matched to a gene: 10. The CDR3 loop spans 15 amino acids. Germline CDR1 and CDR2: MDHEN and SYDVKM. CDR3: CASSSPGGVTYEQYF. The CDR3 DNA follows: TGTGCCAGCAGTTCCCCAGGGGGTGTTACTTACGAGCAGTACTTC.

This sequence joins TRBV3-1 and TRBJ2-5, with 7 positions matching TRBD1. The CDR3 runs 15 residues. The V gene's germline CDR1 is LGHDT and CDR2 YNNKEL (reference sequence). J was trimmed by 0 bases and V by 4 bases; bases with no gene match: 5. CDR3 sequence (DNA): TGTGCCAGCAGCCGAGGGGACAGAGACCAAGAGACCCAGTACTTC. Translated, it gives CASSRGDRDQETQYF.

The chain has TRBV7-8 and TRBJ2-1; D not resolved. V lost 2 bases, J lost 7 bases, and 9 bases lay in between. The CDR3 is 13 amino acids. Per germline, CDR1 SGHVS and CDR2 FQNEAQ. CDR3 amino acids: CASSLRRENEQFF. CDR3 coding DNA: TGTGCCAGCAGCTTACGGCGTGAAAATGAGCAGTTCTTC.

This clonotype has a handful of counts. CDR3 nucleotides: TGCGCCAGCAGCCCTCCGGACAGGGGAGAGGAGACCCAGTACTTC. The encoded protein is CASSPPDRGEETQYF. This chain joins TRBV4-1 and TRBJ2-5; 9 bases agree with TRBD1. J was trimmed by 5 bases and V by 4 bases; bases with no gene match: 8. In germline, CDR1 is MGHRA, CDR2 YSYEKL. The CDR3 runs to 15 residues.

V and J are TRBV15 and TRBJ2-2; D gene unclear. The CDR3 extends over 17 amino acids. The germline CDR1 and CDR2 sequences are LNHNV and YYDKDF (reference sequence). Trimming removed 3 bases at V and 3 bases at J, with 17 bases between. The CDR3 protein is CATSSRLARADTGELFF. Here the CDR3 DNA reads TGTGCCACCAGCAGTCGCCTCGCCCGGGCGGACACCGGGGAGCTGTTTTTT.

V usage is TRBV9 and J usage is TRBJ2-1; TRBD2 matches 10 bases. V shed 4 bases, J shed 8 bases, and the junction held 6 bases outside the gene matches. Germline V gene lookup returns CDR1 SGDLS and CDR2 YYNGEE. This CDR3 spans 14 amino acids. The CDR3 protein is CASSPSGGAHEQFF. CDR3 sequence (DNA): TGTGCCAGCAGCCCGAGCGGGGGGGCCCATGAGCAGTTCTTC.

This clonotype was observed a few times. V gene TRBV20-1 combines with J gene TRBJ2-7, with D uncertain. Between the trimmed V and J ends, which lost 0 bases and 2 bases, there was a span of 5 bases. This CDR3 is built from 12 residues. From germline, CDR1 is DFQATT and CDR2 SNEGSKA (reference sequence). CDR3 region: CSARERAYEQYF. In DNA, the CDR3 is TGCAGTGCTAGAGAACGGGCCTACGAGCAGTACTTC.

The chain links TRBV7-9 to TRBJ2-7, with 7 bases aligning to TRBD1. TRBJ2-4 matches the DNA end more closely, so the J call is doubtful. This CDR3 has 14 amino acids. Germline CDR1 reads SEHNR; CDR2 reads FQNEAQ (reference sequence). CDR3 region: CASSRDSGRNIQYF. In DNA, the CDR3 is TGTGCCAGCAGCCGGGACAGTGGAAGAAACATTCAGTACTTC.

The chain is built from TRBV5-1 and TRBJ2-5; D unresolved. CDR1 is SGHRS, CDR2 YFSETQ, per germline. V gave up 2 bases and J gave up 0 bases, with 14 bases separating them. The CDR3 sequence is 16 residues long. Here the CDR3 DNA reads TGCGCCAGCAGCTTTTCGGCACATAGTAACCAAGAGACCCAGTACTTC. Amino acid sequence: CASSFSAHSNQETQYF. Full variable domain (missing parts from reference TRBV5-1 and TRBJ2-5): KAGVTQTPRYLIKTRGQQVTLSCSPISGHRSVSWYQQTPGQGLQFLFEYFSETQRNKGNFPGRFSGRQFSNSRSEMNVSTLELGDSALYLCASSFSAHSNQETQYFGPGTRLLVL.

This rearrangement joins TRBV5-1 to TRBJ1-5, with a tentative D call TRBD1 (5 bases). The CDR3 consists of 17 residues. Trimming removed 0 bases from V and 4 bases from J, with 17 bases in between. Germline values: CDR1 SGHRS, CDR2 YFSETQ. CDR3 coding DNA: TGCGCCAGCAGCTTGGAACAGGAAGGAAACCGAAATCAGCCCCAGCATTTT. Translating gives CASSLEQEGNRNQPQHF.

The V call is TRBV4-1, the J call TRBJ2-1, with 8 bases lining up with TRBD1. V lost 3 bases, J lost 8 bases, and 9 bases stayed unmatched. This CDR3 spans 15 amino acids. Germline values: CDR1 MGHRA, CDR2 YSYEKL. In DNA, the CDR3 is TGCGCCAGCAGCCACCGGACAGGGCTAGGTGATGAGCAGTTCTTC. Residues: CASSHRTGLGDEQFF.

This clonotype was counted between two and nine times. As DNA, the CDR3 is TGCAGCGTCGTCGACAGGGGGGCCAAAAACATTCAGTACTTC. Translating gives CSVVDRGAKNIQYF. The genes are TRBV29-1 and TRBJ2-4; TRBD1 matches at 9 bases. V shed 6 bases and J 1 base; nucleotides not matched to a gene: 4. Germline CDR1 SQVTM, CDR2 ANQGSEA. The CDR3 has 14 residues.

The rearrangement joins TRBV7-9 to TRBJ2-4; 7 bases align to TRBD1. V shed 6 bases and J 7 bases; nucleotides not matched to a gene: 3. This CDR3 comprises 12 residues. In germline, CDR1 is SEHNR, CDR2 FQNEAQ (reference sequence). CDR3 bases: TGTGCCAGCAGAGGGACAGTCAACATTCAGTACTTC. This codes for CASRGTVNIQYF. The full variable domain, with the rest looked up from reference TRBV7-9 and TRBJ2-4, is DTGVSQNPRHKITKRGQNVTFRCDPISEHNRLYWYRQTLGQGPEFLTYFQNEAQLEKSRLLSDRFSAERPKGSFSTLEIQRTEQGDSAMYLCASRGTVNIQYFGAGTRLSVL.

This clonotype turned up a few times. The chain carries TRBV18 and TRBJ1-2, with 8 bases identical to TRBD1. CDR3 length equals 16 residues. Germline V lookup: CDR1 KGHSH, CDR2 LQKENI. J lost 5 bases, V lost 2 bases, and 10 bases had no gene match. CDR3: CASSPAGTGDPYGYTF. The CDR3 bases are TGTGCCAGCTCACCAGCCGGGACAGGCGACCCTTATGGCTACACCTTC.

This clonotype was counted only a few times. The chain combines TRBV5-1 with TRBJ2-1; D call uncertain. The CDR3 length is 16 residues. V was pared by 0 bases and J by 7 bases, with 17 bases between. CDR1 is SGHRS and CDR2 is YFSETQ in the germline V gene. The CDR3 region is CASSLDRSWPSNEQFF. In nucleotides, the CDR3 is TGCGCCAGCAGCTTGGACAGATCCTGGCCTTCGAATGAGCAGTTCTTC.

J is TRBJ2-7 and V is TRBV20-1; D is ambiguous. The DNA end lines up better with TRBJ2-5; the J call may be wrong. Per germline, CDR1 DFQATT and CDR2 SNEGSKA (reference sequence). There are 10 residues in the CDR3. This chain's CDR3 is CSAFGETQYF. The CDR3 DNA sequence: TGCAGTGCGTTTGGAGAGACCCAGTACTTC.